This is a list of T cell receptor beta chains from one sample in a study of T cell responses to AZD1222 COVID-19 vaccine. Generated by immunoSEQ multiplex PCR, the TCRdb table keeps only in-frame clones and is missing some. The sample comprises approximately 92,000 clones, 91% of which are singletons, and 6.5% to 8.5% rests with the top ten. The source material was peripheral blood, sampled on day 0 of AZD1222 vaccination. These receptors originate from an adult in good health. Both conserved end residues are part of each CDR3. Fields, in order: J gene, clone size, V gene, D gene, CDR3 DNA, CDR3 protein. The D gene is left open where the match is weak. Not all rows give a size; the values are once, few, many and, for expanded clones, a class.

j_call: TRBJ1-5
clone_size: .
v_call: TRBV6-5
d_call: .
cdr3_nt: TGTGCCAGCAGCAGGGGCAGCAAAATCGATCAGCCCCAGCATTTT
cdr3_aa: CASSRGSKIDQPQHF

j_call: TRBJ2-3
clone_size: .
v_call: TRBV7-2
d_call: TRBD2
cdr3_nt: TGTGCCAGCAGATTAAAGGTCCGCGGGAGGAACACAGATACGCAGTATTTT
cdr3_aa: CASRLKVRGRNTDTQYF

j_call: TRBJ2-7
clone_size: .
v_call: TRBV7-2
d_call: .
cdr3_nt: TGTGCCAGCAGCCCCGGGGGTAGCCTCTACGAGCAGTACTTC
cdr3_aa: CASSPGGSLYEQYF

j_call: TRBJ2-1
clone_size: .
v_call: TRBV10-2
d_call: TRBD2
cdr3_nt: TGCGCCAGCTTCAAGACTAGCGGGGGGGCCTATGAGCAGTTCTTC
cdr3_aa: CASFKTSGGAYEQFF

j_call: TRBJ2-1
clone_size: .
v_call: TRBV7-2
d_call: TRBD2
cdr3_nt: TGTGCCAGCAGCGCGCGTAAGACTAGCGCCTACAATGAGCAGTTCTTC
cdr3_aa: CASSARKTSAYNEQFF

j_call: TRBJ1-2
clone_size: .
v_call: TRBV6-5
d_call: .
cdr3_nt: TGTGCCAGCAGTCGGGCCAAGAACTATGGCTACACCTTC
cdr3_aa: CASSRAKNYGYTF

j_call: TRBJ2-2
clone_size: .
v_call: TRBV10-3
d_call: .
cdr3_nt: TGTGCCATCAGTGACCAAAACACCGGGGAGCTGTTTTTT
cdr3_aa: CAISDQNTGELFF

j_call: TRBJ1-2
clone_size: .
v_call: TRBV6-6
d_call: .
cdr3_nt: TGTGCCAGCAGTTACTCTGGGGGCTCTAACTATGGCTACACCTTC
cdr3_aa: CASSYSGGSNYGYTF

j_call: TRBJ1-6
clone_size: once
v_call: TRBV5-1
d_call: .
cdr3_nt: TGCGCCAGCAGCTTGGACCACCGAAGTGCACCCCTCCACTTT
cdr3_aa: CASSLDHRSAPLHF

j_call: TRBJ2-7
clone_size: .
v_call: TRBV7-9
d_call: .
cdr3_nt: TGTGCCAGCAGGTATACCGGGACTCCTTCCAGCGAGCAGTACTTC
cdr3_aa: CASRYTGTPSSEQYF

j_call: TRBJ1-2
clone_size: .
v_call: TRBV9
d_call: .
cdr3_nt: TGTGCCAGCAGCGTAGCTGAGAACGCACGTGGCTACACCTTC
cdr3_aa: CASSVAENARGYTF

j_call: TRBJ1-2
clone_size: .
v_call: TRBV5-8
d_call: .
cdr3_nt: TGTGCCAGCAGCTTTTCGAACTATGGCTACACCTTC
cdr3_aa: CASSFSNYGYTF

j_call: TRBJ1-4
clone_size: once
v_call: TRBV5-1
d_call: .
cdr3_nt: TGCGCCAGCAGACCCCGGGACGGCTTAAATGAAAAACTGTTTTTT
cdr3_aa: CASRPRDGLNEKLFF

j_call: TRBJ1-4
clone_size: .
v_call: TRBV10-3
d_call: .
cdr3_nt: TGTGCCATCACCCCGGCGGCGGATGAAAAACTGTTTTTT
cdr3_aa: CAITPAADEKLFF

j_call: TRBJ1-2
clone_size: .
v_call: TRBV7-2
d_call: .
cdr3_nt: TGTGCCAGCAGCTTAGACGGACAGAACTATGGCTACACCTTC
cdr3_aa: CASSLDGQNYGYTF

j_call: TRBJ1-3
clone_size: once
v_call: TRBV5-1
d_call: TRBD1
cdr3_nt: TGCGCCAGCAGCCCACAGGGGGCTGGAAACACCATATATTTT
cdr3_aa: CASSPQGAGNTIYF

j_call: TRBJ1-2
clone_size: .
v_call: TRBV27
d_call: TRBD1
cdr3_nt: TGTGCCAGTGCCAGGGCCCAAGGACAGGTTCATGGCTACACCTTC
cdr3_aa: CASARAQGQVHGYTF

j_call: TRBJ1-5
clone_size: .
v_call: TRBV19
d_call: TRBD1
cdr3_nt: TGTGCCAGTAGTATAAGGCGGCAGGGGGCTGGTCAGCCCCAGCATTTT
cdr3_aa: CASSIRRQGAGQPQHF

j_call: TRBJ1-2
clone_size: .
v_call: TRBV7-2
d_call: TRBD1
cdr3_nt: TGTGCCAGCAGCTTTACACAGGGGGACTATGGCTACACCTTC
cdr3_aa: CASSFTQGDYGYTF

j_call: TRBJ2-5
clone_size: .
v_call: TRBV5-1
d_call: .
cdr3_nt: TGCGCCAGCAGCTTGGCCGTACAAGAGACCCAGTACTTC
cdr3_aa: CASSLAVQETQYF

j_call: TRBJ1-2
clone_size: .
v_call: TRBV11-2
d_call: .
cdr3_nt: TGTGCCAGCAGAGCCCAAAGGGCCCCATATGGCTACACCTTC
cdr3_aa: CASRAQRAPYGYTF

j_call: TRBJ2-1
clone_size: .
v_call: TRBV6-1
d_call: TRBD2
cdr3_nt: TGTGCCAGCAGTGATGGACAGCGGGAGGGCCGTCGGCGGTTCTTC
cdr3_aa: CASSDGQREGRRRFF

j_call: TRBJ2-5
clone_size: .
v_call: TRBV21-1
d_call: .
cdr3_nt: TGTGCCAGCAGCAAAGTGGCGTTCCGAGAAAAGAGAGAGACCCAGTACTTC
cdr3_aa: CASSKVAFREKRETQYF

j_call: TRBJ1-3
clone_size: .
v_call: TRBV6-6
d_call: .
cdr3_nt: TGTGCCAGCAGGCTCGGTGTCTCTGGAAACACCATATATTTT
cdr3_aa: CASRLGVSGNTIYF

j_call: TRBJ2-1
clone_size: .
v_call: TRBV9
d_call: .
cdr3_nt: TGTGCCAGCAGCGTAGTTGCCCGACAGGATGAGCAGTTCTTC
cdr3_aa: CASSVVARQDEQFF

j_call: TRBJ2-4
clone_size: once
v_call: TRBV4-1
d_call: TRBD1
cdr3_nt: TGCGCCAGCAGCCAACCTGTAGGGGGCCCCCTAGCCAAAAACATTCAGTACTTC
cdr3_aa: CASSQPVGGPLAKNIQYF

j_call: TRBJ2-3
clone_size: .
v_call: TRBV28
d_call: TRBD2
cdr3_nt: TGTGCCAGCAGCCGACTAGCGGGAGCAGGGGATACGCAGTATTTT
cdr3_aa: CASSRLAGAGDTQYF

j_call: TRBJ1-6
clone_size: .
v_call: TRBV6-5
d_call: TRBD1
cdr3_nt: TGTGCCAGCAGAACCGATACAGGGGATCGATCACCCCTCCACTTT
cdr3_aa: CASRTDTGDRSPLHF

j_call: TRBJ2-1
clone_size: .
v_call: TRBV6-4
d_call: .
cdr3_nt: TGTGCCAGCAGTGACTCAGAGGCTTCTGGCAATGAGCAGTTCTTC
cdr3_aa: CASSDSEASGNEQFF

j_call: TRBJ1-5
clone_size: .
v_call: TRBV12-5
d_call: TRBD1
cdr3_nt: TGTGCTAGTGGTTTTTCAGGGGGACTTCAGCCCCAGCATTTT
cdr3_aa: CASGFSGGLQPQHF

j_call: TRBJ1-1
clone_size: .
v_call: TRBV5-1
d_call: TRBD1
cdr3_nt: TGCGCCAGCAGCTCCCGAGGGGGCGAGAACACTGAAGCTTTCTTT
cdr3_aa: CASSSRGGENTEAFF

j_call: TRBJ2-3
clone_size: .
v_call: TRBV7-2
d_call: .
cdr3_nt: TGTGCCAGCAGCGCTATAGTCCGCACAGATACGCAGTATTTT
cdr3_aa: CASSAIVRTDTQYF

j_call: TRBJ1-2
clone_size: .
v_call: TRBV15
d_call: .
cdr3_nt: TGTGCCACCAGCAGAGCCCCACCACGGGGCTACACCTTC
cdr3_aa: CATSRAPPRGYTF

j_call: TRBJ2-1
clone_size: .
v_call: TRBV3-1/TRBV3-2
d_call: .
cdr3_nt: TGTGCCAGCAGCTATTTTATTGAGCAGTTCTTC
cdr3_aa: CASSYFIEQFF

j_call: TRBJ1-6
clone_size: .
v_call: TRBV4-2
d_call: TRBD1
cdr3_nt: TGTGCCAGCAGCCAAGATACGGCGGGGGCAGGGGGTAATTCACCCCTCCACTTT
cdr3_aa: CASSQDTAGAGGNSPLHF

j_call: TRBJ2-7
clone_size: once
v_call: TRBV19
d_call: .
cdr3_nt: TGTGCCAGTAGTATAGGTACAGGGCCCTCGTACTTC
cdr3_aa: CASSIGTGPSYF

j_call: TRBJ1-2
clone_size: .
v_call: TRBV7-2
d_call: TRBD1
cdr3_nt: TGTGCCAGCAGTTCGAATCACAGGGGAAACTATGGCTACACCTTC
cdr3_aa: CASSSNHRGNYGYTF

j_call: TRBJ2-2
clone_size: once
v_call: TRBV28
d_call: .
cdr3_nt: TGTGCCAGCAGTCCCTCCAGACTCTCCACCGGGGAGCTGTTTTTT
cdr3_aa: CASSPSRLSTGELFF

j_call: TRBJ2-7
clone_size: .
v_call: TRBV7-2
d_call: .
cdr3_nt: TGTGCCAGCAGCTTAGCGGGACTTAGCTACGAGCAGTACTTC
cdr3_aa: CASSLAGLSYEQYF

j_call: TRBJ2-2
clone_size: .
v_call: TRBV7-2
d_call: .
cdr3_nt: TGTGCCAGCAGCTTAAGAGGTGTGGGGAACACCGGGGAGCTGTTTTTT
cdr3_aa: CASSLRGVGNTGELFF

j_call: TRBJ2-3
clone_size: .
v_call: TRBV7-2
d_call: .
cdr3_nt: TGTGCCAGCAGCTTAGCCGTGCCAGATACGCAGTATTTT
cdr3_aa: CASSLAVPDTQYF

j_call: TRBJ1-2
clone_size: .
v_call: TRBV18
d_call: .
cdr3_nt: TGTGCCAGCTCACCGAGGGACTATGATTCGTACACCTTC
cdr3_aa: CASSPRDYDSYTF

j_call: TRBJ1-5
clone_size: .
v_call: TRBV12-3/TRBV12-4
d_call: .
cdr3_nt: TGTGCCAGCACCAGCGGGGGCGGGCAGCCCCAGCATTTT
cdr3_aa: CASTSGGGQPQHF